Listed below are T cell receptor beta chains from one sample, sequenced in a study of T-cell reconstitution after alpha-beta-depleted transplantation in children. TCRdb re-called the PCR reads with MiXCR, one entry per CDR3 protein. The data hold some 120,000 distinct CDR3 sequences, with about 9.9% observed a single time. Sample: PBMCs, mostly from graft donor cells, taken 180 days after TCRalphabeta/CD19-depleted stem cell transplant. The source is a girl under two years old who had a stem cell transplant for combined immunodeficiency, so the T cells may come from the graft donor. Both conserved end residues are part of each CDR3. A clone size is listed for some rows: how often the clone was seen (once, few, many), or a class if it is expanded.

TRBV4-3,.,TRBJ2-7,CASSQDYIWEHGSYEQYF
TRBV12-3/TRBV12-4,.,TRBJ2-7,CASKVPGGRQYF
TRBV20-1,.,TRBJ2-2,CSARENAGLNTGELFF
TRBV7-6,.,TRBJ2-7,CASSLGGTQYEQYF
TRBV7-2,few,TRBJ2-3,CASSFVAGGSTDTQYF
TRBV12-3/TRBV12-4,many,TRBJ2-2,CASSPWRGITGELFF
TRBV5-1,many,TRBJ2-7,CASSPADSYEQYF
TRBV20-1,few,TRBJ1-2,CSASEDRGNYGYTF
TRBV11-2,few,TRBJ1-1,CASSDWDRRMAAFF
TRBV20-1,.,TRBJ1-2,CSARASRAGYYGYTF
TRBV27,few,TRBJ2-5,CASSLFSPQETQYF
TRBV12-3/TRBV12-4,.,TRBJ2-7,CASSFPDRVDWGEQYF
TRBV12-3/TRBV12-4,many,TRBJ2-2,CASSLGGTTGTGELFF
TRBV4-1,few,TRBJ2-1,CASSQITAGVLAGAYNEQFF
TRBV7-2,.,TRBJ2-7,CASSLRDGSGQYF
TRBV7-8,.,TRBJ2-7,CASSAEDYEQYF
TRBV7-9,few,TRBJ1-1,CASSPPLGPNTEAFF
TRBV12-3/TRBV12-4,.,TRBJ1-5,CATPPQGTGILNQPQHF
TRBV20-1,.,TRBJ2-1,CSGAGAYNEQFF
TRBV12-5,.,TRBJ2-3,CACGLVRRGRTDTQYF
TRBV29-1,.,TRBJ2-1,CSVERREGSYNEQFF
TRBV5-1,few,TRBJ2-1,CASSLTASGYNEQFF
TRBV5-1,.,TRBJ2-3,CASSPGGTQYF
TRBV25-1,many,TRBJ2-7,CASSELTGTYEQYF
TRBV10-3,.,TRBJ2-7,CSISVDPEAYEQYF
TRBV6-5,few,TRBJ2-5,CASSYSTGAKTQYF